This T cell receptor beta chain came from a study of T cell responses to AZD1222 COVID-19 vaccine (dated by TCRdb to the early 2020s). Turning to the overall study: AZD1222 recipients with second doses at about 4 weeks or about 12 weeks were pooled, because spike-specific TCR depth and breadth did not differ between schedules. TCR sequencing covered 233 trial participants: nearly 210 given two doses of AZD1222 and about 26 given two doses of MenACWY control vaccine. Trial participants were enrolled by age into 18-55, 56-69 and 70-plus year subgroups, with roughly 160, 29 and 62 TCR-sequenced participants respectively.

The CDR3 regions of human TCRbeta chains were analyzed by immunosequencing. Per the source publication's procedure: Repertoire TCRs were checked for matches against a reference library of SARS-CoV-2-specific TCRs that had been generated using the MIRA antigen-specificity platform. Breadth was defined as the fraction of unique TCRs that were SARS-CoV-2-associated. Depth was defined as the fraction of total T cells that were SARS-CoV-2-associated. Using the MIRA data, every spike-specific TCR was mapped to the spike region that the TCR reacted to and assigned to either a CD4 or a CD8 class. Log10-transformed breadth and depth values were compared by one-way ANOVA with Sidak's multiple comparisons tests. Held by TCRdb, this immuneACCESS table contains in-frame sequences only and omits some clones. Under half of the omission traces to an unresolved V gene where checked; the cause of the rest is unknown. The D gene and trimming were derived from the DNA, and the V and J assignments and clone size from that table. Counted in this sample were about 110,000 clones; around 81% of them appeared once. The ten biggest clones cover around 4.6% of the sample.

According to the study, the label for this sample's time point signals: baseline before first vaccination. Vaccinee samples came from UK trials COV001 and COV002, including a single-blind randomized controlled phase 2/3 trial of AZD1222 (ChAdOx1 nCoV-19) in healthy adults. For TCRbeta chain sequencing, PBMC samples from trial participants were taken at day 0 and at day 28 after the second dose. The full study reports these points: Conclusions about previously exposed vaccinees are limited, since just 6 or 7 AZD1222 recipients were seropositive for SARS-CoV-2 at baseline. Spike-specific TCR breadth and depth rose significantly after two AZD1222 doses compared with day 0 and with MenACWY recipients. Reportedly, almost half of the unique spike-specific TCRs recognized epitopes lying outside the regions that are mutated in the B.1.351 and B.1.1.7 variants. The vaccine-associated CD4 TCRs covered the entire spike protein, and the dominant responses fell in regions 160-218 and 743-854. Because no samples from the day 14 peak response were available, repertoires could be characterized only after the peak T cell response. In the small 56-69-year group, the increase in depth fell short of significance, most likely because of low power. Participants were mostly white British and included more females than males, and it was suggested by the authors that clonal diversity may have been underestimated.

As to this clone: It lacks a known antigen. Per-base qualities were not stored, and no clone one base away is much larger.

The germline V gene encodes CDR1 MNHEY and CDR2 SVGEGT. For this chain, trimming is 6 bases at the V end and 7 bases at the J end, and the number of junction bases without a gene match is 6. The CDR3 starts with the cysteine, ends with the phenylalanine, and has 13 residues. The entry retains the CDR3 DNA only, 39 bases that are in frame from base 1. Sequencing was performed on peripheral blood, taken on day 0 of AZD1222 vaccination. This sequence originates from an adult in good health. Recombination connected TRBV6-2 or TRBV6-3 to TRBJ2-1; 7 bases in the middle match TRBD1. The DNA sequence is TGTGCCAGCAGCTGGGACAGAGGGAATGAGCAGTTCTTC. This translates into CASSWDRGNEQFF.